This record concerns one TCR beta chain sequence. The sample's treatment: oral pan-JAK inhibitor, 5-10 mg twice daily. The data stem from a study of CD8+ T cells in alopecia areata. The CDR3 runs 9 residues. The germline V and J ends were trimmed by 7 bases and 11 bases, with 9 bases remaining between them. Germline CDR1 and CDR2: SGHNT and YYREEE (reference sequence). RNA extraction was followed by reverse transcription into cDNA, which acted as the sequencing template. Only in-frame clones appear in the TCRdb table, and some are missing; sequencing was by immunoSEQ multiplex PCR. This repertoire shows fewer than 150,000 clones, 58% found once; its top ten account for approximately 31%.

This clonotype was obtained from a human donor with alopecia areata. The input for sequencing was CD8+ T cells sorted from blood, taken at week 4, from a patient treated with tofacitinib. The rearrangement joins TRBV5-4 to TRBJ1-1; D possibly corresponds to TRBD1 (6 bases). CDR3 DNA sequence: TGTGCCAGCGGACAGCCCGCTTTCTTT. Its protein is CASGQPAFF.